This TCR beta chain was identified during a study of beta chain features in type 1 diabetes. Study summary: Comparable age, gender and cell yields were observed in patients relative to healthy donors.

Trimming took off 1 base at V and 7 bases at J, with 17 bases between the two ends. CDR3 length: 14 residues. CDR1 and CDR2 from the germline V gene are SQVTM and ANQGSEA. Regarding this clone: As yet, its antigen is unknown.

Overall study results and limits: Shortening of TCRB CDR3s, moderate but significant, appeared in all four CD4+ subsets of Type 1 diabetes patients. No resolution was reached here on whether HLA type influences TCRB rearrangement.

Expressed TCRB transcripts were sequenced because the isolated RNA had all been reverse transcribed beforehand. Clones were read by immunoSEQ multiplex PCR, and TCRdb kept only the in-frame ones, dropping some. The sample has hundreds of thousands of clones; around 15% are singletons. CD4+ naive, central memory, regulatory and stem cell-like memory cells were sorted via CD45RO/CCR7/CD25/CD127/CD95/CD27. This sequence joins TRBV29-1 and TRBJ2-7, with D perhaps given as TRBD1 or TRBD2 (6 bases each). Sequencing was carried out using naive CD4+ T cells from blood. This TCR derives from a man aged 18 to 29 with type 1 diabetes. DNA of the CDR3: TGCAGCGTTGAAGTTGGGGGCTACGGGGGAGAGCAGTACTTC. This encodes CSVEVGGYGGEQYF.